This is a list of T cell receptor beta chains from one sample in a study of CD8+CD57+ T cells in acquired aplastic anemia. TCRdb analysed the reads with MiXCR anew, one entry per CDR3 protein. The sample records roughly 150,000 distinct CDR3 sequences, more than 45% being singletons. Sequencing used sorted CD4+, CD8+, or CD8+CD57+ T cells (not recorded which) from PBMCs. These TCRs come from a human donor with aplastic anemia. Both conserved end residues are part of each CDR3. D genes are given only for firm matches. The size entry is marked missing in some rows and otherwise reads once, few, many or a size class.

>TRBJ2-7|TRBV9|.|.
TGTGCCAGCAGCGTAGGGATCGGCGACTCCTACGAGCAGTACTTC
CASSVGIGDSYEQYF
>TRBJ1-2|TRBV7-2|once|.
TGTGCCAGCAGCCCCGAAGGCCGTACTAACTATGGCTACACCTTC
CASSPEGRTNYGYTF
>TRBJ2-4|TRBV19|.|.
TGTGCCAGTACTGCAAGCGGCAAAAACATTCAGTACTTC
CASTASGKNIQYF
>TRBJ2-5|TRBV15|.|.
TGTGCCACCAGCAGGGGAGGAGTTGGGGAGACCCAGTACTTC
CATSRGGVGETQYF
>TRBJ1-6|TRBV3-1|many|.
TGTGCCAGCAGCCAAGGTCAGAATAATTCACCCCTCCACTTT
CASSQGQNNSPLHF
>TRBJ1-2|TRBV10-3|.|.
TGTGCCACATCCTCTAAGGGGGGATATGGCTACACCTTC
CATSSKGGYGYTF
>TRBJ1-4|TRBV7-8|many|.
TGTGCCAGCAGCCCCGGGCAGGGGAATAATGAAAAACTGTTTTTT
CASSPGQGNNEKLFF
>TRBJ1-2|TRBV12-3/TRBV12-4|many|TRBD1
TGTGCCAGCAGGGGACAGGGAGTGAATGGCTACACCTTC
CASRGQGVNGYTF
>TRBJ1-1|TRBV12-3/TRBV12-4|.|.
TGTGCCAGCAGTTTAGGTCCGGGGACTGAAGCTTTCTTT
CASSLGPGTEAFF
>TRBJ2-3|TRBV5-6|.|TRBD1
TGTGCCAGCAGCCTCCGGGACAGGGGACCAGATACGCAGTATTTT
CASSLRDRGPDTQYF
>TRBJ1-3|TRBV6-1|many|.
TGTGCCAGCAGAAATCTTGACGCAGCTGGAAACACCATATATTTT
CASRNLDAAGNTIYF
>TRBJ2-1|TRBV24-1|few|TRBD2
TGTGCCACCAGCGCTTCCGGGACTACGGGGCATGAGCAGTTCTTC
CATSASGTTGHEQFF
>TRBJ2-3|TRBV15|.|TRBD2
TGTGCCACCAGCAGAGTGGCGGGGGGATACACAGATACGCAGTATTTT
CATSRVAGGYTDTQYF
>TRBJ2-1|TRBV7-9|many|.
TGTGCCAGCAGCTCCTTTTCTGAGCAGTTCTTC
CASSSFSEQFF